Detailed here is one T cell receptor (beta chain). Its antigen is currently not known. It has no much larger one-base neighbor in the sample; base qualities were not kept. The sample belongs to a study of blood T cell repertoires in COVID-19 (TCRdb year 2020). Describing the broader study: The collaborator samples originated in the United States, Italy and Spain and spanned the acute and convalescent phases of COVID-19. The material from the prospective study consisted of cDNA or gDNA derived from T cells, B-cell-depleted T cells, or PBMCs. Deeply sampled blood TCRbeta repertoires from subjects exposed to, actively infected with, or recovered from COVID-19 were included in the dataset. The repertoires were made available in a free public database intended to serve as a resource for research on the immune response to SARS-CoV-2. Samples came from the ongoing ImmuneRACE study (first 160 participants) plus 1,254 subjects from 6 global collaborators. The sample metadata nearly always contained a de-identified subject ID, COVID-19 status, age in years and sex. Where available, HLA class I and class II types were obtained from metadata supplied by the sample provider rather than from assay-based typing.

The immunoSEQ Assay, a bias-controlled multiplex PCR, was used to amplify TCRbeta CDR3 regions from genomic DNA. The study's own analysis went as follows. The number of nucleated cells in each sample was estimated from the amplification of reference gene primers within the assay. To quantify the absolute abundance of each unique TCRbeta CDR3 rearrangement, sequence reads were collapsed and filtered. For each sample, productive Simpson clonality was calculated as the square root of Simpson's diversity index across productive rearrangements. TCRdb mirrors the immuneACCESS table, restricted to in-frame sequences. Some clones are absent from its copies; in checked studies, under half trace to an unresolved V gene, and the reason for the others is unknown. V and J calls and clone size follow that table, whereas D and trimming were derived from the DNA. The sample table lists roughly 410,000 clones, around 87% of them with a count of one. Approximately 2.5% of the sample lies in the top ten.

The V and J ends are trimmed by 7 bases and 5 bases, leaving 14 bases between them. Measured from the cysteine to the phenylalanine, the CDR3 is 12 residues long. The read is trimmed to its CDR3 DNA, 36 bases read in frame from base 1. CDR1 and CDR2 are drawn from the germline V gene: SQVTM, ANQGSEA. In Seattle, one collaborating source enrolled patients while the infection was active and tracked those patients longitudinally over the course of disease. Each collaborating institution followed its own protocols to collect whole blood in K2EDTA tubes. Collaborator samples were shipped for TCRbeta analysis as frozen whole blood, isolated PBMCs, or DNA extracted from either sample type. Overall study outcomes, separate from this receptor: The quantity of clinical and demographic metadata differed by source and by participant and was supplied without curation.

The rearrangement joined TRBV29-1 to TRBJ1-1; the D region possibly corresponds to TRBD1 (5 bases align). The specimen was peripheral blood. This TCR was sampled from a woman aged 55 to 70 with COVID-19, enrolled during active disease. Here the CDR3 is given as CSAVRGQTEAFF. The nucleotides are TGCAGCGCCGTAAGGGGTCAAACTGAAGCTTTCTTT.